These 29 T cell receptor beta chains share one sample of origin, sequenced in a study of CD8+ T cells in alopecia areata. Treatment meaning: oral pan-JAK inhibitor, 5-10 mg twice daily. Sequencing templates came from extracted RNA that was reverse transcribed into cDNA. Sequencing used immunoSEQ multiplex PCR; TCRdb keeps in-frame clones, though not all of them. The repertoire consists of about 140,000 clones, with about four fifths occurring once and the leading ten covering 20% to 25%. Sequenced here: CD8+ T cells sorted from blood, sampled at week 4, from a patient treated with tofacitinib. These receptors all stem from a human donor with alopecia areata.

The chain joins TRBV7-9 to TRBJ2-5, with a weak D call TRBD1 (6 bases). The germline V gene has CDR1 SEHNR and CDR2 FQNEAQ (reference sequence). The CDR3 runs 14 residues. V lost 1 base to trimming and J lost 1 base, with 7 bases between them. The CDR3 spells CASSLVRGQETQYF. CDR3 in DNA: TGTGCCAGCAGCTTAGTCAGGGGCCAAGAGACCCAGTACTTC.

This chain uses TRBV7-9 with TRBJ2-1; possible D gene TRBD2, 5 bases. The ends were cut back, 3 bases at V and 2 bases at J, with 8 bases in the middle. Germline V gene sequence: CDR1 SEHNR, CDR2 FQNEAQ (reference sequence). This CDR3 has 14 amino acids. The CDR3 sequence: CASSFRDPYNEQFF. The CDR3 DNA reads TGTGCCAGCAGCTTCCGGGATCCCTACAATGAGCAGTTCTTC.

V gene TRBV5-1 combines with J gene TRBJ2-3, with D unclear. This CDR3 has 15 amino acids. Looked up from germline, CDR1 is SGHRS and CDR2 is YFSETQ. V was cut by 2 bases and J by 3 bases, with 13 bases left in between. The DNA for the CDR3 is TGCGCCAGCAGCTTACTTAACCAGGCGACAGATACGCAGTATTTT. This encodes CASSLLNQATDTQYF.

J is TRBJ2-6 and V is TRBV29-1; no reliable D call. V was cut by 4 bases and J by 0 bases, with 10 bases left in between. There are 15 residues in the CDR3. CDR1 is SQVTM, CDR2 ANQGSEA, per germline. The CDR3 protein is CSVVWTDSGANVLTF. CDR3 nucleotide sequence: TGCAGCGTTGTCTGGACGGACTCTGGGGCCAACGTCCTGACTTTC.

The DNA for the CDR3 is TGTGCCAGCAGTGGTAGGACAGCGGATGGCTACACCTTC. Amino acid sequence: CASSGRTADGYTF. This chain joins TRBV6-4 and TRBJ1-2; D is possibly TRBD1 (6 bases). The CDR3 is 13 amino acids. From germline, CDR1 is MRHNA and CDR2 SNTAGT. Trimming stripped 4 bases from V and 6 bases from J, with 12 bases between.

For this clone: This specimen includes other DNA sequences encoding the same CDR3. The chain employs TRBV6-1 and TRBJ2-7, with no clear D. The CDR3 runs 14 residues. The germline V and J ends were trimmed by 1 base and 0 bases, with 7 bases remaining between them. Germline V lookup: CDR1 MNHNS, CDR2 SASEGT. The CDR3 bases are TGTGCCAGCAGTGAAGGCAGGAGCTCCTACGAGCAGTACTTC. It codes for CASSEGRSSYEQYF.

The chain links TRBV4-1 to TRBJ2-5; TRBD1 aligns across 8 bases. Germline lookup yields CDR1 MGHRA and CDR2 YSYEKL. Trimming cost V 2 bases and J 7 bases; bases outside gene matches: 15. The CDR3 runs 17 residues. CDR3 DNA sequence: TGCGCCAGCAGCCAACAAAAGATAGGGACAGGCTTCGGGACCCAGTACTTC. Residues: CASSQQKIGTGFGTQYF.

V is TRBV5-1 and J is TRBJ2-2; D ambiguous. CDR3 length: 14 amino acids. V lost 0 bases to trimming and J lost 5 bases, with 8 bases between them. Germline CDR1 and CDR2: SGHRS and YFSETQ. The DNA for the CDR3 is TGCGCCAGCAGCTTGGTTCGGGTGACCGGGGAGCTGTTTTTT. Translated, it gives CASSLVRVTGELFF.

The chain joins TRBV4-3 to TRBJ2-7; TRBD2 matches at 12 bases. CDR1 and CDR2 (germline): LGHNA, YSLEER. Unmatched junction bases numbered 5, after V lost 1 base and J lost 7 bases. CDR3 length: 15 residues. CDR3 bases: TGCGCCAGCAGCCAAGTACTAGCGGGGGGCTATGAGCAGTACTTC. It codes for CASSQVLAGGYEQYF.

V usage is TRBV7-2 and J usage is TRBJ2-1; 11 positions match TRBD2. CDR1 and CDR2 (germline): SGHTA, FQGNSA. This CDR3 is 15 amino acids long. The trim removed 4 bases at V and 4 bases at J, leaving 3 bases unmatched. This CDR3 reads CASSSGLAAYNEQFF. CDR3 nucleotides: TGTGCCAGCAGCTCGGGACTAGCGGCTTACAATGAGCAGTTCTTC.

Concerning this clone itself: This CDR3 is also generated by other DNA sequences in the sample. V usage is TRBV15 and J usage is TRBJ2-4; TRBD1 matches 7 bases. This CDR3 contains 16 residues. Germline lookup yields CDR1 LNHNV and CDR2 YYDKDF (reference sequence). V shed 1 base, J shed 2 bases, and the junction held 5 bases outside the gene matches. The chain's CDR3 is CATSRAVRGTKNIQYF. CDR3 bases: TGTGCCACCAGCAGAGCTGTCAGGGGGACCAAAAACATTCAGTACTTC.

This chain links TRBV30 with TRBJ1-5, with D tentatively TRBD1 (5 bases). The CDR3 has 14 residues. The V and J ends lost 1 base and 6 bases respectively, with 13 bases between them. Per germline, CDR1 GTSNPN and CDR2 SVGIG (reference sequence). CDR3 sequence: CAWSAPQGGQPQHF. The CDR3 coding sequence is TGTGCCTGGAGTGCTCCTCAGGGAGGTCAGCCCCAGCATTTT.

CDR3 residues: CASSLPGANVLTF. The CDR3 DNA reads TGTGCCAGCAGCTTACCTGGGGCCAACGTCCTGACTTTC. This sequence joins TRBV5-8 and TRBJ2-6; D remains unclear. The V and J ends lost 2 bases and 2 bases respectively, with 2 bases between them. CDR1 SGHTS and CDR2 YDEGEE come from the germline V gene. The CDR3 contains 13 residues. Complete variable domain (other parts from reference TRBV5-8 and TRBJ2-6): EAGVTQSPTHLIKTRGQQATLRCSPISGHTSVYWYQQALGLGLQFLLWYDEGEERNRGNFPPRFSGRQFPNYSSELNVNALELEDSALYLCASSLPGANVLTFGAGSRLTVL.

The rearrangement uses TRBV4-1 and TRBJ2-7; TRBD1 might be the D (5 bases). CDR1 and CDR2 from the germline V gene are MGHRA and YSYEKL. Trimming cost V 0 bases and J 0 bases, with 9 bases left between them. CDR3 length: 15 amino acids. CDR3 bases: TGCGCCAGCAGCCAAGAAGGGGCTAGCTCCTACGAGCAGTACTTC. Protein: CASSQEGASSYEQYF.

In DNA form, the CDR3 reads TGTGCCAGCAGCCCACCCTGGACAGATACGCAGTATTTT. It yields the protein CASSPPWTDTQYF. The chain is built from TRBV13 and TRBJ2-3; D is unclear. V was shortened by 5 bases and J by 3 bases, with 9 bases between the two germline ends. The germline V gene has CDR1 PRHDT and CDR2 FYEKMQ (reference sequence). The CDR3 loop spans 13 amino acids.

V and J are TRBV5-4 and TRBJ2-7; the D gene could be TRBD1 or TRBD2 (5 bases each). V lost 4 bases to trimming and J lost 6 bases, with 14 bases between them. CDR1 is SGHNT and CDR2 is YYREEE in the germline V gene (reference sequence). The length of the CDR3 is 13 residues. This chain's CDR3 is CASSRGDWGEQYF. The CDR3 DNA is TGTGCCAGCAGCCGAGGGGATTGGGGCGAGCAGTACTTC.

This chain links TRBV7-9 with TRBJ1-1, with a possible D match to TRBD1 (5 bases). Trimming shortened V by 4 bases and J by 1 base, and 10 bases separated the two germline ends. This CDR3 has 14 amino acids. The V gene's germline CDR1 is SEHNR and CDR2 FQNEAQ (reference sequence). The CDR3 region has the DNA TGTGCCAGCAGCTCACCCACAGGGAACACTGAAGCTTTCTTT. Protein: CASSSPTGNTEAFF.

The gene calls are TRBV29-1 and TRBJ2-7; no clear D. V dropped 5 bases and J dropped 0 bases, with 8 bases sitting between them. The CDR3 has 12 amino acids. Germline CDR1 is SQVTM and CDR2 is ANQGSEA. The CDR3 DNA reads TGCAGCGTTCTCCTGAGCTCCTACGAGCAGTACTTC. Translating gives CSVLLSSYEQYF.

The chain links TRBV10-2 to TRBJ2-5, with 8 bases matching TRBD2. V shed 0 bases and J 1 base; nucleotides not matched to a gene: 10. The CDR3 has 18 residues. The germline V gene encodes CDR1 WSHSY and CDR2 SAAADI. This CDR3 reads CASSESSRASGFQETQYF. CDR3 DNA sequence: TGCGCCAGCAGTGAGTCTAGCAGGGCTAGCGGGTTCCAAGAGACCCAGTACTTC.

This chain uses TRBV6-5 with TRBJ2-5; D is uncertain. The CDR3 loop spans 14 amino acids. Trimming cost V 2 bases and J 5 bases, with 12 bases left between them. The germline V gene has CDR1 MNHEY and CDR2 SVGAGI. The CDR3 is CASSYRVSRETQYF. The CDR3 DNA follows: TGTGCCAGCAGTTACAGGGTATCCAGGGAGACCCAGTACTTC.

J is TRBJ2-7 and V is TRBV27, with D tentatively TRBD2 (6 bases). Germline CDR1 MNHEY, CDR2 SMNVEV (reference sequence). This CDR3 is 14 amino acids long. V was cut by 2 bases and J by 2 bases, with 10 bases left in between. The CDR3 protein is CASSLVGGAYEQYF. The CDR3 coding sequence is TGTGCCAGCAGTTTAGTCGGGGGAGCCTACGAGCAGTACTTC.

The chain carries TRBV4-3 and TRBJ2-1; TRBD2 might be the D (5 bases). V was trimmed by 0 bases and J by 4 bases, leaving 7 bases between them. The germline gives CDR1 LGHNA, CDR2 YSLEER. The CDR3 runs to 14 residues. CDR3 nucleotide sequence: TGCGCCAGCAGCCAAGAGCCGGGGTACAATGAGCAGTTCTTC. Amino acids: CASSQEPGYNEQFF.

This chain uses TRBV19 with TRBJ2-1; D gene uncertain. V was shortened by 11 bases and J by 6 bases, with 17 bases between the two germline ends. The CDR3 has 13 residues. Germline values: CDR1 LNHDA, CDR2 SQIVND (reference sequence). The CDR3 nucleotides are TGTGCCTCACTGTCGGGCCTATCCAATGAGCAGTTCTTC. Its translation: CASLSGLSNEQFF. Filled out from reference TRBV19 and TRBJ2-1, the complete variable domain reads DGGITQSPKYLFRKEGQNVTLSCEQNLNHDAMYWYRQDPGQGLRLIYYSQIVNDFQKGDIAEGYSVSREKKESFPLTVTSAQKNPTAFYLCASLSGLSNEQFFGPGTRLTVL.

The rearrangement links TRBV29-1 to TRBJ2-3; 7 bases match TRBD2. V dropped 4 bases and J dropped 3; count of bases not matched to a gene: 4. The CDR3 spans 13 residues. CDR1 is SQVTM and CDR2 is ANQGSEA in the germline V gene. This CDR3 reads CSVVGTTTDTQYF. The CDR3 DNA sequence: TGCAGCGTTGTGGGGACTACAACAGATACGCAGTATTTT.

The chain has TRBV18 and TRBJ2-3; possible D gene TRBD1, 5 bases. The CDR3 spans 16 residues. V gave up 0 bases and J gave up 2 bases, with 12 bases separating them. Per germline, CDR1 KGHSH and CDR2 LQKENI. The CDR3 reads CASSPPGQLFTDTQYF. The CDR3, as DNA: TGTGCCAGCTCACCACCGGGGCAGTTATTCACAGATACGCAGTATTTT.

As to this clone: This likely traces to a read error, being one base from a far larger clone. V usage is TRBV6-5 and J usage is TRBJ2-7; TRBD1 is a possible D gene (6 bases). This CDR3 spans 13 amino acids. V shed 0 bases and J shed 7 bases, with 10 bases lying between them. In germline, CDR1 is MNHEY, CDR2 SVGAGI. This chain's CDR3 is CASSYSGADEQYF. The CDR3 bases are TGTGCCAGCAGTTACTCGGGGGCTGATGAGCAGTACTTC.

The CDR3 region has the DNA TGTGCCAGCAGCTCCGAGGGAAATACGCAGTATTTT. Translation gives CASSSEGNTQYF. The gene calls are TRBV9 and TRBJ2-3, with D perhaps matching TRBD2 (5 bases). CDR1 is SGDLS, CDR2 YYNGEE, per germline. The V end lost 4 bases, the J end lost 7 bases, and 10 bases lay between the germline ends. The CDR3 runs to 12 residues.

The J gene is TRBJ2-1, the V gene TRBV7-9; the D gene is possibly TRBD2 (6 bases). V lost 5 bases, J lost 4 bases, and 18 bases lay in between. CDR3 length: 16 residues. The germline gives CDR1 SEHNR, CDR2 FQNEAQ (reference sequence). Here the CDR3 reads CASSPHRGSGYNEQFF. For the CDR3, the DNA is TGTGCCAGCAGCCCCCATCGGGGGAGCGGGTACAATGAGCAGTTCTTC.

The V and J genes are TRBV7-9 and TRBJ2-1; 9 bases align to TRBD2. The CDR3 covers 16 residues. Looked up from germline, CDR1 is SEHNR and CDR2 is FQNEAQ (reference sequence). V lost 7 bases to trimming and J lost 9 bases; unmatched junction nucleotides: 16. CDR3 amino acids: CASIVGGGARMGEQFF. The DNA for the CDR3 is TGTGCCAGCATAGTCGGCGGGGGGGCCAGAATGGGTGAGCAGTTCTTC.